The 20 T cell receptor beta chains presented below share a single source sample, sequenced in a study of T-cell reconstitution after alpha-beta-depleted transplantation in children. For TCRbeta, the library was prepared with unique molecular identifiers. TCRdb re-derived calls from the PCR reads in MiXCR, one entry per CDR3 protein. The sample consists of about 830,000 distinct CDR3 sequences, roughly 15% of them appearing once. The sequencing used PBMCs, mostly from graft donor cells, collected 360 days after TCRalphabeta/CD19-depleted stem cell transplant. These receptors were taken from a male patient under 18 who had a stem cell transplant for acute lymphoblastic leukemia, so the T cells may come from the graft donor.

This chain links TRBV12-3 or TRBV12-4 with TRBJ1-5; 7 bases agree with TRBD1. With 3 bases clipped from V and 4 bases from J, the junction kept 3 bases outside the gene matches. This CDR3 comprises 14 residues. CDR3 DNA sequence: TGTGCCAGCAGTTTTACACAGGGGAATCAGCCCCAGCATTTT. It codes for CASSFTQGNQPQHF.

This clonotype was picked up a small number of times. The chain recombines TRBV5-1 with TRBJ2-2; D is undetermined. The CDR3 has 14 amino acids. Germline CDR1 and CDR2: SGHRS and YFSETQ. V was trimmed by 0 bases and J by 6 bases, leaving 9 bases between them. In nucleotides, the CDR3 is TGCGCCAGCAGCTTGGCCGTGATAGCCGGGGAGCTGTTTTTT. Amino acids: CASSLAVIAGELFF.

In its sample, this clonotype was seen a few times. The rearrangement joins TRBV20-1 to TRBJ1-6; D remains unclear. This CDR3 comprises 15 residues. Germline V gene data show CDR1 as DFQATT and CDR2 as SNEGSKA (reference sequence). Trimming removed 0 bases from V and 11 bases from J, with 17 bases in between. DNA of the CDR3: TGCAGTGCTAGAGATGCCCTCGGGTGGTCGACACCCCTCCACTTT. This translates into CSARDALGWSTPLHF.

This clonotype came up a few times. The chain has TRBV7-7 and TRBJ2-3; D is unresolved. The CDR3 runs to 14 residues. Looked up from germline, CDR1 is SSHAT and CDR2 is FNYEAQ (reference sequence). Between the trimmed V and J ends, which lost 2 bases and 1 base, there was a span of 7 bases. The CDR3 DNA sequence: TGTGCCAGCAGCTTAAGGGTGGGCACAGATACGCAGTATTTT. It encodes CASSLRVGTDTQYF.

Only a few counts were recorded for this clonotype. The J gene is TRBJ2-7, the V gene TRBV11-2; D remains ambiguous. The CDR3 runs 13 residues. The V gene's germline CDR1 is SGHAT and CDR2 FQNNGV. V was trimmed by 2 bases and J by 5 bases, leaving 10 bases between them. This chain's CDR3 is CASSLQVGDEQYF. CDR3 sequence (DNA): TGTGCCAGCAGCTTACAGGTTGGGGACGAGCAGTACTTC.

This chain connects TRBV10-3 to TRBJ2-5; TRBD1 might be the D (6 bases). V was trimmed by 5 bases and J by 3 bases, leaving 10 bases between them. The CDR3 consists of 13 residues. Looked up from germline, CDR1 is ENHRY and CDR2 is SYGVKD. DNA of the CDR3: TGTGCCATCAGTCGGACAGCGGAAGAGACCCAGTACTTC. Translation: CAISRTAEETQYF.

J is TRBJ2-3 and V is TRBV5-1; TRBD2 matches at 7 bases. This CDR3 spans 15 amino acids. Germline loops: CDR1 SGHRS, CDR2 YFSETQ. With V trimmed by 4 bases and J by 2 bases, 7 bases remained unmatched. CDR3 sequence reads: CASSNPSGYTDTQYF. In DNA form, the CDR3 reads TGCGCCAGCAGCAATCCTAGCGGTTACACAGATACGCAGTATTTT.

This clonotype was observed a handful of times. The rearrangement links TRBV6-1 to TRBJ2-1, with a tentative D call TRBD1 (6 bases). Looked up from germline, CDR1 is MNHNS and CDR2 is SASEGT. The CDR3 runs 13 residues. Trimming took 7 bases from V and 10 from J, leaving 17 bases between them. CDR3 in DNA: TGTGCCAGCACGAACAGGGTAACAGGGGAGCAGTTCTTC. This gives the protein CASTNRVTGEQFF.

This clonotype turned up a few times. This chain uses TRBV27 with TRBJ2-7; 7 bases are a match to TRBD1. Losses at the gene ends were 5 bases for V and 9 bases for J; bases not matched to a gene: 16. CDR1 and CDR2 from the germline V gene are MNHEY and SMNVEV (reference sequence). This CDR3 has 15 amino acids. In nucleotides, the CDR3 is TGTGCCAGCAGTCCCCGACAGGGAAGAGTATCGGGGCAGTACTTC. Translated, it gives CASSPRQGRVSGQYF.

The genes are TRBV27 and TRBJ2-3; TRBD2 aligns across 14 bases. In germline, CDR1 is MNHEY, CDR2 SMNVEV (reference sequence). The CDR3 sequence is 19 residues long. J was trimmed by 6 bases and V by 6 bases; bases with no gene match: 17. CDR3 coding DNA: TGTGCCAGCAGAACCTTGACTAGCGGGAGGGCCTTGGTTTCGGATACGCAGTATTTT. Its protein product is CASRTLTSGRALVSDTQYF.

This clonotype came up a few times. The chain uses TRBV18 and TRBJ2-7; 8 bases match TRBD1. With 5 bases clipped from V and 4 bases from J, the junction kept 10 bases outside the gene matches. The germline V gene has CDR1 KGHSH and CDR2 LQKENI. This CDR3 comprises 15 residues. CDR3 bases: TGTGCCAGCTCATACCGACAGGGGAAAAGGTACGAGCAGTACTTC. It yields the protein CASSYRQGKRYEQYF.

This chain uses TRBV18 with TRBJ2-1; no clear D gene. The CDR3 has 14 residues. Trimming shortened V by 4 bases and J by 4 bases, and 11 bases separated the two germline ends. Germline assignment: CDR1 KGHSH and CDR2 LQKENI. The CDR3 sequence: CASSLTDTYNEQFF. The CDR3 nucleotides read TGTGCCAGCTCACTGACGGATACTTACAATGAGCAGTTCTTC.

This clonotype was seen just once. J is TRBJ2-7 and V is TRBV9; 13 bases line up with TRBD2. CDR1 and CDR2 (germline): SGDLS, YYNGEE. The CDR3 is 17 amino acids. V trimming: 4 bases; J trimming: 1 base; junction bases outside the gene matches: 8. The CDR3 sequence is CASSRGTSGKRSYEQYF. The CDR3 DNA reads TGTGCCAGCAGCAGGGGGACTAGCGGGAAGAGGTCCTACGAGCAGTACTTC.

The sample holds one count of this clonotype. The chain has TRBV7-3 and TRBJ2-1, with TRBD2 identical over 9 bases. V was pared by 5 bases and J by 6 bases, with 14 bases of the junction left unmatched. The CDR3 totals 17 residues. The germline V gene encodes CDR1 SGHTA and CDR2 FQGTGA. The CDR3 protein is CASSPTGLALDRNEQFF. The CDR3, as DNA: TGTGCCAGCAGCCCAACTGGACTAGCGTTAGACCGCAATGAGCAGTTCTTC.

In this sample, this clonotype turned up a few times. The J gene is TRBJ2-5, the V gene TRBV6-1; D tentatively reads TRBD1 or TRBD2 (5 bases each). This CDR3 is 14 amino acids long. The ends were cut back, 5 bases at V and 2 bases at J, with 12 bases in the middle. Germline values: CDR1 MNHNS, CDR2 SASEGT. CDR3 DNA sequence: TGTGCCAGCAGTCGACGGGGACCGCAAGAGACCCAGTACTTC. This gives the protein CASSRRGPQETQYF.

The rearrangement uses TRBV5-1 and TRBJ2-7, with D possibly being TRBD1 or TRBD2 (5 bases each). The CDR3 spans 16 residues. V was cut by 5 bases and J by 1 base, with 19 bases left in between. Germline V lookup: CDR1 SGHRS, CDR2 YFSETQ. The CDR3 loop reads CASSYLSRGPSYEQYF. The CDR3 nucleotides read TGCGCCAGCAGTTACCTAAGCCGGGGACCGTCCTACGAGCAGTACTTC.

The sample holds a few counts of this clonotype. The CDR3 DNA is TGTGCCAGTAGTAGTCTAGCGGGAGATAGAGGAGAGACCCAGTACTTC. Protein product: CASSSLAGDRGETQYF. V usage is TRBV19 and J usage is TRBJ2-5; TRBD2 agrees at 10 bases. The V and J ends lost 4 bases and 4 bases, in that order; junction bases with no gene match: 9. The CDR3 extends over 16 amino acids. The germline V gene encodes CDR1 LNHDA and CDR2 SQIVND (reference sequence).

This clonotype was seen more than once but under ten times. The genes are TRBV6-1 and TRBJ2-4; 10 bases match TRBD2. The CDR3 length is 16 residues. With 7 bases clipped from V and 1 base from J, the junction kept 7 bases outside the gene matches. Germline V gene sequence: CDR1 MNHNS, CDR2 SASEGT. The CDR3 coding sequence is TGTGCCAGCAATCAGCGGGAGGGCCTCGCCAAAAACATTCAGTACTTC. It specifies CASNQREGLAKNIQYF.

This clonotype was observed a few times. This sequence joins TRBV15 and TRBJ2-1; D unclear. Germline V gives CDR1 LNHNV, CDR2 YYDKDF (reference sequence). The CDR3 sequence is 13 residues long. The ends were cut back, 8 bases at V and 0 bases at J, with 8 bases in the middle. The CDR3 DNA is TGTGCCACCGGGCTAGTCTCCTACAATGAGCAGTTCTTC. Protein sequence: CATGLVSYNEQFF.

The chain recombines TRBV5-5 with TRBJ1-2, with no clear D. The germline gives CDR1 SGHKS, CDR2 YYEKEE (reference sequence). Trimming cost V 2 bases and J 7 bases, with 12 bases left between them. The CDR3 is 13 residues long. This CDR3 is CASSFDGVGGYTF. CDR3 bases: TGTGCCAGCAGCTTCGACGGGGTGGGTGGCTACACCTTC.